This TCR beta chain was sequenced for a study of CD8 T cells in Susac syndrome (dated by TCRdb to between 2018 and 2021). With respect to the entire study: Of the Susac syndrome patients who were sequenced, fewer than ten were in clinical remission while six had clinically active disease. At blood withdrawal, Susac syndrome patients were either therapy-naive, taking corticosteroids (in some cases with IVIg as well), or taking IVIg alone. Whether CD8+ T cell activation and differentiation in Susac syndrome was antigen driven was tested using repertoire sequencing. Clonality of the CD8+ T cell repertoire was compared between eleven to twelve healthy donors, about 14 Susac syndrome patients and roughly 16 multiple sclerosis patients. Study-wide conclusions, independent of this receptor: The number of individuals in the TCR sequencing and HLA analysis was recognized as being relatively small. Susac syndrome CD8+ repertoires showed clonal expansion, highest in CD8+ TEMRA cells and greater in clinically active than remitting patients. Over 15 Susac-specific public clones were identified in the total CD8+ repertoire, and roughly five Susac-specific public clones were identified in the CD8+ TEMRA repertoire.

The germline ends are 9 bases apart after V is trimmed by 0 bases and J by 1 base. Including the terminal cysteine and phenylalanine, the CDR3 comprises 15 residues. The CDR3 DNA has 45 bases and is translated from base 1. The germline V gene supplies CDR1 LGHNA and CDR2 YSLEER. Peripheral blood CD8+ and CD4+ T cells from healthy donors, Susac syndrome patients and multiple sclerosis patients were profiled using high-throughput TCR beta sequencing. The Susac syndrome patients fulfilled recently defined diagnostic criteria for definite or probable disease. Bulk CD8+ and CD4+ T cells were purified by magnetic negative isolation, whereas CD8+ TEMRA cells were enriched by FACS. Blood was collected in EDTA tubes and processed within 24 hours, with PBMCs isolated through density gradient centrifugation. PBMCs destined for TCR sequencing were cryopreserved in liquid nitrogen and later thawed in a 37 °C water bath. The sorted or isolated CD4+, CD8+ and CD8+ TEMRA cells had a purity of 90% or higher.

This clonotype was seen more than once but under ten times. No cognate antigen has been identified for it. Base qualities are missing; no much larger clone stands one base away. RNA was extracted using the RNeasy kit, and roughly 0.5 to 1 microgram was reverse transcribed with random hexamers. The immunoSEQ multiplex PCR assay, which covers 54 Vbeta and 13 Jbeta segments, was used to amplify TCR beta CDR3 regions. PCR amplification bias was corrected by using a synthetic template baseline for primer optimization and computational correction. As for the original processing: Reads were annotated to V, D and J genes per IMGT and analyzed with immunoSEQ Analyzer, keeping only productive sequences. Clonality was computed as one minus Shannon entropy normalized by log2 of the number of productive unique sequences. Public and private clones were assessed among the 100 most prevalent clones of each patient and control. Susac-specific clones were defined as absent from healthy and MS cohorts, 1052 published viral clones and other ImmuneACCESS disease sequences. TCRdb reworked the public reads: Q25 trimming with fastp, MiXCR clone assembly, productive beta chains retained. Each entry merges the rows of one CDR3 protein and shows their most common DNA and genes. The V and J calls come from TCRdb's annotation, not from the publication. In this sample the table shows fewer than 95,000 distinct CDR3 sequences, roughly 95% of which occur a single time. About 0.68% of the sample belongs to the ten largest clones.

The rearrangement joined TRBV4-3 to TRBJ1-1; a tentative D match to TRBD1 spans 5 bases. This TCR came from a human donor with Susac syndrome. The sample consisted of CD8+ T cells from PBMCs. The CDR3 here reads CASSQDRGSNTEAFF. The DNA is TGCGCCAGCAGCCAAGATAGGGGCTCGAACACTGAAGCTTTCTTT.